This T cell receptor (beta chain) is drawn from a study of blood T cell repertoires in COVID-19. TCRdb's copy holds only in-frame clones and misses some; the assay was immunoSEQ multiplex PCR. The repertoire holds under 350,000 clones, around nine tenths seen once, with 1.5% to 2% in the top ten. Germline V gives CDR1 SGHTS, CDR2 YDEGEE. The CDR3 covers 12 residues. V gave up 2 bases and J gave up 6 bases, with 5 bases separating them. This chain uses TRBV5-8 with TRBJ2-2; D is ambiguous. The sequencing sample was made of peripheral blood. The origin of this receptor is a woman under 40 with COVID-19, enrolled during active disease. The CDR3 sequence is CASSLLSGELFF. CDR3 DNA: TGTGCCAGCAGCTTATTATCCGGGGAGCTGTTTTTT.